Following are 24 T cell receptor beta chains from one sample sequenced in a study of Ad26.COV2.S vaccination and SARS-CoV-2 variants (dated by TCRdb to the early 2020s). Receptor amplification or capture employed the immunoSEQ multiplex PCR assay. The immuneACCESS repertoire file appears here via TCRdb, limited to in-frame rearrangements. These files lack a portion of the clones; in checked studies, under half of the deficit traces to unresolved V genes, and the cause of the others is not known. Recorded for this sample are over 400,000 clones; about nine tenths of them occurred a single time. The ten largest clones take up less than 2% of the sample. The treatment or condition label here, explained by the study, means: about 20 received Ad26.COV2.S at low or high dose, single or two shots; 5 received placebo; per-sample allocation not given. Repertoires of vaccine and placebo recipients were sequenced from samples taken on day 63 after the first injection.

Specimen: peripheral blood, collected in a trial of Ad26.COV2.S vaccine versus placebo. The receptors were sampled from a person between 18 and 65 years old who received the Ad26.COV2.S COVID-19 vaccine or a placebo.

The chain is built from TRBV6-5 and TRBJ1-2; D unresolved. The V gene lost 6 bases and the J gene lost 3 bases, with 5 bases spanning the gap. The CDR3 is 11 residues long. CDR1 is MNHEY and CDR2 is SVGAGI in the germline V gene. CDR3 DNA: TGTGCCAGCAGAGACTACTATGGCTACACCTTC. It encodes CASRDYYGYTF.

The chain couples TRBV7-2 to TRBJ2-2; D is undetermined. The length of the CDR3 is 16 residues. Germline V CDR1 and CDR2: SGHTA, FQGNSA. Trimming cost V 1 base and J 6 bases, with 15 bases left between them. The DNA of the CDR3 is TGTGCCAGCAGCTTAGAAGCACGAACGGTTGCCGGGGAGCTGTTTTTT. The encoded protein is CASSLEARTVAGELFF.

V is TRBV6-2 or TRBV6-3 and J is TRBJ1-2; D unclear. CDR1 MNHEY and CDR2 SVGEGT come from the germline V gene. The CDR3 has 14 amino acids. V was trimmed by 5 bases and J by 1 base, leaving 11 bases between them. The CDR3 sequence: CASSDPLDNYGYTF. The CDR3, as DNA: TGTGCCAGCAGTGACCCACTTGATAACTATGGCTACACCTTC.

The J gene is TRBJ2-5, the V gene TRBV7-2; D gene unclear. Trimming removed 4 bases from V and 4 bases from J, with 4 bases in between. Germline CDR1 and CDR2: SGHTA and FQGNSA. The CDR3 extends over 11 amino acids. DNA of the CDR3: TGTGCCAGCAGCTCAGTAGAGACCCAGTACTTC. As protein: CASSSVETQYF.

CDR3 nucleotides: TGCGCCAGCAGCCAAGATTGGACAGGGTTGGAGACCCAGTACTTC. Encoded protein: CASSQDWTGLETQYF. The chain carries TRBV4-1 and TRBJ2-5; TRBD1 aligns across 8 bases. Losses at the gene ends were 0 bases for V and 5 bases for J; bases not matched to a gene: 5. CDR3 length: 15 amino acids. Germline assignment: CDR1 MGHRA and CDR2 YSYEKL.

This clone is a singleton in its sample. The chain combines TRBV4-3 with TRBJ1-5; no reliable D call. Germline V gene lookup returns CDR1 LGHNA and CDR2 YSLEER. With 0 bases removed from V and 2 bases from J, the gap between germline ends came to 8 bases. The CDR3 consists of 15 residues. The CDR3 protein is CASSQERVRNQPQHF. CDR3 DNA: TGCGCCAGCAGCCAAGAACGGGTACGCAATCAGCCCCAGCATTTT.

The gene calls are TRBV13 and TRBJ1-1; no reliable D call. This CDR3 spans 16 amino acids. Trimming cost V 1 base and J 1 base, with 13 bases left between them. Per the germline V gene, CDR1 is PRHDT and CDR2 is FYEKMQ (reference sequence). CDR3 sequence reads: CASSLAFGPANTEAFF. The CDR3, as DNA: TGTGCCAGCAGCTTAGCTTTCGGTCCCGCGAACACTGAAGCTTTCTTT.

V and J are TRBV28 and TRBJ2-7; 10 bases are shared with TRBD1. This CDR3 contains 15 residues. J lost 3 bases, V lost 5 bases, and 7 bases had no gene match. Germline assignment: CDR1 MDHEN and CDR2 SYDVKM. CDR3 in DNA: TGTGCCAGCAGTATCGGGACAGGGGTCTTCTACGAGCAGTACTTC. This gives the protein CASSIGTGVFYEQYF.

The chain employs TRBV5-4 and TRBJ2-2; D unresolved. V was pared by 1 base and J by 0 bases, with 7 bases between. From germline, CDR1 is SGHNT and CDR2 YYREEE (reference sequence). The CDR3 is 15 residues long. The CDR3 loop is CASSLRQPNTGELFF. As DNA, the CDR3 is TGTGCCAGCAGCTTGCGGCAGCCGAACACCGGGGAGCTGTTTTTT.

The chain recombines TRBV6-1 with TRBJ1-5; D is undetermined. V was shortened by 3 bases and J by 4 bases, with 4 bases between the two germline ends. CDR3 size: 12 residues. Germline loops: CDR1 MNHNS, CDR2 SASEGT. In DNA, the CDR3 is TGTGCCAGCAGTGAGCTAAATCAGCCCCAGCATTTT. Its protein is CASSELNQPQHF.

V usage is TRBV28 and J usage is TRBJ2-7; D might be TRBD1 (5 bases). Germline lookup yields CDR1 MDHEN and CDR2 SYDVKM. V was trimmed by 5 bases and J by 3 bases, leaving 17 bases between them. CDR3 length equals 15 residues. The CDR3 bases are TGTGCCAGCAGTCAGTCGGACACCATTTACTACGAGCAGTACTTC. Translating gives CASSQSDTIYYEQYF.

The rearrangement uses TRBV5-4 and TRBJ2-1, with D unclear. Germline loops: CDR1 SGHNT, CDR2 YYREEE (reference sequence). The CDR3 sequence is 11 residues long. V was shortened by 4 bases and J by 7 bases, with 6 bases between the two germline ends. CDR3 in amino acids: CASSQTNEQFF. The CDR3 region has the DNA TGTGCCAGCAGCCAGACGAATGAGCAGTTCTTC. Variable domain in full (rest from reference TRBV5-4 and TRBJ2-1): ETGVTQSPTHLIKTRGQQVTLRCSSQSGHNTVSWYQQALGQGPQFIFQYYREEENGRGNFPPRFSGLQFPNYSSELNVNALELDDSALYLCASSQTNEQFFGPGTRLTVL.

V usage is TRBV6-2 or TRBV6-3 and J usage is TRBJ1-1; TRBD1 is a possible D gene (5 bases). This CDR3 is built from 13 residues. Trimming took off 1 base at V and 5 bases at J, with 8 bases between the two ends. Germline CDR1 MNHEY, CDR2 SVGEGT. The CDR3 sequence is CASSYLGGTEAFF. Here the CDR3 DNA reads TGTGCCAGCAGTTACTTGGGGGGAACTGAAGCTTTCTTT.

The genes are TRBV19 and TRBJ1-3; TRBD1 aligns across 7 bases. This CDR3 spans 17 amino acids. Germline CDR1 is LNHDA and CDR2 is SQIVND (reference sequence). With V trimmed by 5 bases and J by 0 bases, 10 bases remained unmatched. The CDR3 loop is CASSQGDVLHSGNTIYF. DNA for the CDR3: TGTGCCAGTAGTCAGGGGGACGTACTTCACTCTGGAAACACCATATATTTT.

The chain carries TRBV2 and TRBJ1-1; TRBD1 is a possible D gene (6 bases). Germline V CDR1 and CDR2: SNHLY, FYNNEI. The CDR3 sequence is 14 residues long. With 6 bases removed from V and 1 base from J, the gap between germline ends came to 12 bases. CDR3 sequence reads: CASRFRGSNTEAFF. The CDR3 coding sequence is TGTGCCAGCAGATTCAGGGGCTCGAACACTGAAGCTTTCTTT.

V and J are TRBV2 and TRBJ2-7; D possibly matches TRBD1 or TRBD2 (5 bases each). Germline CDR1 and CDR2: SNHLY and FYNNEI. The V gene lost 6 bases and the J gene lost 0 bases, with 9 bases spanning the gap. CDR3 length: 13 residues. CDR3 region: CASRGTDSYEQYF. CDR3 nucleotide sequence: TGTGCCAGCAGAGGGACGGACTCCTACGAGCAGTACTTC.

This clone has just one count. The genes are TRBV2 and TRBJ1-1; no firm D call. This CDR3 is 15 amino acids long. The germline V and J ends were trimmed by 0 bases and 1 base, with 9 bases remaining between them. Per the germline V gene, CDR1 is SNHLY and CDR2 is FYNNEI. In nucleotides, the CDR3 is TGTGCCAGCAGTGAAGCGATCTTACAGAACACTGAAGCTTTCTTT. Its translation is CASSEAILQNTEAFF.

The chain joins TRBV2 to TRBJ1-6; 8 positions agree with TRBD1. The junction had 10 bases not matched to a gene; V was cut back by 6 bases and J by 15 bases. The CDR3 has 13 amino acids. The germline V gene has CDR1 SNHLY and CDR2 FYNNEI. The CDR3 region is CASSQGGTGSLHF. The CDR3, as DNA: TGTGCCAGCAGCCAAGGAGGGACAGGCAGCCTCCACTTT.

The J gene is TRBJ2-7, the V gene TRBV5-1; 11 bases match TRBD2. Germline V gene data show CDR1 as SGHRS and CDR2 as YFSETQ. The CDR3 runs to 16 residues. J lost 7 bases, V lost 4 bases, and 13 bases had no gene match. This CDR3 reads CASSPTSGVLLLEQYF. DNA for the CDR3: TGCGCCAGCAGCCCGACTAGCGGGGTACTCCTATTGGAGCAGTACTTC.

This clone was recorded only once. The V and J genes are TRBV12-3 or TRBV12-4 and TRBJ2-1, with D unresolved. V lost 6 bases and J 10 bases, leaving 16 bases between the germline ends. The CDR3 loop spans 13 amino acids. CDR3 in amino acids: CASSPPSSREQFF. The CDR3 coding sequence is TGTGCCAGCAGCCCCCCGAGCAGTCGCGAGCAGTTCTTC.

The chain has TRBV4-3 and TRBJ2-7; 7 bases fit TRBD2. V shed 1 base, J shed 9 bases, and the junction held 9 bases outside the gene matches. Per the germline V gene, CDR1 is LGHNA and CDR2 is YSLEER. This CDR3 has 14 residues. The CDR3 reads CASSQGGGDGAQYF. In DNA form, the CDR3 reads TGCGCCAGCAGCCAAGGGGGAGGGGACGGGGCGCAGTACTTC.

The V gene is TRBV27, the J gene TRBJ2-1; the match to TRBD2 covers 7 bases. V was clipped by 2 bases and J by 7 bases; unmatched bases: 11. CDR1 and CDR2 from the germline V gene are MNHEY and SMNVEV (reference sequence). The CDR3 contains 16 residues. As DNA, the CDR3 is TGTGCCAGCAGTTTAGGTGTGTTGGGGGGAGGGAATGAGCAGTTCTTC. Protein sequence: CASSLGVLGGGNEQFF.

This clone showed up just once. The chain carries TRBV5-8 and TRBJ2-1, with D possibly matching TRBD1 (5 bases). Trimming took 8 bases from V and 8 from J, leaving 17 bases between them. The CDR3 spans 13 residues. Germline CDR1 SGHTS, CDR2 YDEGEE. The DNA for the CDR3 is TGTGCCAGGTCAAGGGGTCTCGTAGATGAGCAGTTCTTC. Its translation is CARSRGLVDEQFF.

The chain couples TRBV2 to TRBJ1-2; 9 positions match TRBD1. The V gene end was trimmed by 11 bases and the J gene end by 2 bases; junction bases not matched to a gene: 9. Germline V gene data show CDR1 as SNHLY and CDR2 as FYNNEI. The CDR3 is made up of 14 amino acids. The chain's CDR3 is CADSPQGANYGYTF. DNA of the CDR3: TGTGCCGATTCCCCACAGGGGGCGAACTATGGCTACACCTTC.